The T cell receptor (beta chain) described here comes from a study of blood T cell repertoires in COVID-19. Study in general: COVID-19 samples collected from the United States, Italy and Spain covered acute and convalescent phases.

Patients in Seattle were enrolled during active infection, then followed longitudinally. CDR1 is KGHDR and CDR2 is SFDVKD in the germline V gene. Between the trimmed V and J ends, which lost 0 bases and 6 bases, there was a span of 8 bases. This CDR3 spans 14 amino acids. Sequencing was performed with immunoSEQ multiplex PCR; in TCRdb, only in-frame clones are kept and a portion is missing. The sample records nearly 300,000 clones, about 88% being singletons. Sample: peripheral blood. This chain joins TRBV24-1 and TRBJ1-5, with D perhaps TRBD1 (5 bases). This sequence originates from a human donor with COVID-19, enrolled during active disease. The donor label of this sample is uncertain. The CDR3 loop is CATSDLCRGQPQHF. The CDR3 nucleotides read TGTGCCACCAGTGATTTGTGTAGGGGTCAGCCCCAGCATTTT.